Following are 27 T cell receptor beta chains from one sample sequenced in a study of cytomegalovirus exposure and HLA in healthy donors. The PCR contained 60 Vbeta and 13 Jbeta primers. Clones were read by immunoSEQ multiplex PCR, and TCRdb kept only the in-frame ones, dropping some. The profile shows 90,000 to 100,000 clones, around 76% of them singletons. Sequences were obtained from PBMCs. These TCRs come from a middle-aged man in good health and CMV-seropositive.

The chain couples TRBV5-6 to TRBJ2-3; 11 nucleotides match TRBD2. V lost 2 bases, J lost 5 bases, and 7 bases stayed unmatched. Germline CDR1 reads SGHDT; CDR2 reads YYEEEE. The CDR3 runs 16 residues. The CDR3 loop reads CASSLRSGGAGDTQYF. In DNA, the CDR3 is TGTGCCAGCAGCTTACGTAGCGGGGGGGCAGGAGATACGCAGTATTTT.

This chain connects TRBV9 to TRBJ2-5; 9 nucleotides line up with TRBD2. With V trimmed by 4 bases and J by 5 bases, 12 bases remained unmatched. The germline V gene has CDR1 SGDLS and CDR2 YYNGEE. The CDR3 totals 16 residues. The CDR3: CASSLTGSGSGETQYF. The CDR3 DNA reads as TGTGCCAGCAGCCTCACTGGTAGCGGGAGCGGGGAGACCCAGTACTTC.

This clone has a single count. The chain carries TRBV5-4 and TRBJ1-4; 8 positions match TRBD1. The CDR3 sequence is 15 residues long. Germline trimming cut 4 bases from V and 4 bases from J; bases unmatched to any gene: 6. The germline V gene has CDR1 SGHNT and CDR2 YYREEE (reference sequence). CDR3 DNA sequence: TGTGCCAGCAGCGCCCGGACAGGGAGTAATGAAAAACTGTTTTTT. It is translated as CASSARTGSNEKLFF.

The V call is TRBV7-9, the J call TRBJ2-2, with 9 bases that match TRBD2. Germline lookup yields CDR1 SEHNR and CDR2 FQNEAQ (reference sequence). The CDR3 is 15 amino acids. The J segment lost 4 bases and the V segment lost 5 bases, leaving 5 bases of the junction unmatched. CDR3 in DNA: TGTGCCAGCAGCGAAGGACTAGCGAGCACCGGGGAGCTGTTTTTT. Amino acid sequence: CASSEGLASTGELFF.

V and J are TRBV14 and TRBJ2-7; D possibly corresponds to TRBD1 (5 bases). This CDR3 contains 16 residues. Trimming pared 1 base from V and 0 bases from J, leaving 13 bases between. Germline V gene data show CDR1 as SGHDN and CDR2 as FVKESK. This CDR3 is CASSQVAPTVSYEQYF. CDR3 nucleotide sequence: TGTGCCAGCAGCCAAGTCGCTCCGACAGTCTCCTACGAGCAGTACTTC.

V usage is TRBV9 and J usage is TRBJ2-5, with D tentatively TRBD1 (6 bases). The length of the CDR3 is 14 residues. Looked up from germline, CDR1 is SGDLS and CDR2 is YYNGEE. V was pared by 6 bases and J by 7 bases, with 19 bases between. DNA of the CDR3: TGTGCCAGCACTCAGGGGATCGATTCAGGGACCCAGTACTTC. Amino acids: CASTQGIDSGTQYF.

This chain connects TRBV7-2 to TRBJ1-4; TRBD1 aligns across 7 bases. This CDR3 has 15 amino acids. The V gene's germline CDR1 is SGHTA and CDR2 FQGNSA. The J segment lost 8 bases and the V segment lost 5 bases, leaving 11 bases of the junction unmatched. CDR3 nucleotides: TGTGCCAGCAGCCCCGTGGACAGGTCGGACGAAAAACTGTTTTTT. Its protein is CASSPVDRSDEKLFF.

The chain employs TRBV7-3 and TRBJ2-5; TRBD2 aligns across 10 bases. The CDR3 contains 15 residues. V dropped 5 bases and J dropped 1; count of bases not matched to a gene: 4. Germline lookup yields CDR1 SGHTA and CDR2 FQGTGA. Written as DNA, the CDR3 is TGTGCCAGCAGCCGAGCGGGGGGGATCCAAGAGACCCAGTACTTC. It encodes CASSRAGGIQETQYF.

This clone was seen more than once but under ten times. The chain employs TRBV4-3 and TRBJ2-3; D unclear. Trimming pared 0 bases from V and 2 bases from J, leaving 9 bases between. Germline V gene lookup returns CDR1 LGHNA and CDR2 YSLEER. The CDR3 is made up of 15 amino acids. CDR3 nucleotides: TGCGCCAGCAGCCAAGAGGTGCAGGTCACAGATACGCAGTATTTT. It encodes CASSQEVQVTDTQYF.

This clone has a handful of counts. V gene TRBV5-4 combines with J gene TRBJ2-5, with a possible D match to TRBD2 (5 bases). The CDR3 covers 14 residues. The V end lost 1 base, the J end lost 5 bases, and 12 bases lay between the germline ends. Germline V gene sequence: CDR1 SGHNT, CDR2 YYREEE (reference sequence). CDR3 region: CASSLSTRGETQYF. In nucleotides, the CDR3 is TGTGCCAGCAGCTTGTCCACTCGGGGTGAGACCCAGTACTTC.

DNA of the CDR3: TGTGCCAGTAGTTTCCGGGGGCGTTCGGGGACAGGGATTGCCAAAAACATTCAGTACTTC. Translating it yields CASSFRGRSGTGIAKNIQYF. The chain recombines TRBV19 with TRBJ2-4; 9 nucleotides match TRBD1. V lost 5 bases, J lost 1 base, and 18 bases stayed unmatched. The length of the CDR3 is 20 residues. CDR1 and CDR2 from the germline V gene are LNHDA and SQIVND (reference sequence).

This sequence joins TRBV5-6 and TRBJ2-7; D unclear. The ends were cut back, 0 bases at V and 3 bases at J, with 13 bases in the middle. Germline CDR1 is SGHDT and CDR2 is YYEEEE. The CDR3 runs 15 residues. The CDR3 protein is CASSLVPTSNYEQYF. The DNA for the CDR3 is TGTGCCAGCAGCTTGGTCCCGACAAGTAACTACGAGCAGTACTTC.

The chain recombines TRBV2 with TRBJ1-1, with D hard to call. The germline gives CDR1 SNHLY, CDR2 FYNNEI. V lost 1 base and J lost 7, with 4 bases in between. CDR3 length: 11 amino acids. The CDR3 reads CASSEVVEAFF. For the CDR3, the DNA is TGTGCCAGCAGTGAAGTAGTTGAAGCTTTCTTT.

This chain joins TRBV29-1 and TRBJ2-2, with D possibly matching TRBD2 (6 bases). The germline V gene has CDR1 SQVTM and CDR2 ANQGSEA. The CDR3 length is 14 residues. The V end lost 4 bases, the J end lost 0 bases, and 9 bases lay between the germline ends. The CDR3 bases are TGCAGCGTTGGTGTAGCGGCGAACACCGGGGAGCTGTTTTTT. Protein sequence: CSVGVAANTGELFF.

V and J are TRBV9 and TRBJ1-6, with TRBD1 identical over 8 bases. Germline V gives CDR1 SGDLS, CDR2 YYNGEE. The CDR3 totals 15 residues. The trim removed 2 bases at V and 8 bases at J, leaving 6 bases unmatched. CDR3 bases: TGTGCCAGCAGCGTGGGAGACAGGGGCTATTCACCCCTCCACTTT. Protein: CASSVGDRGYSPLHF.

The rearrangement uses TRBV29-1 and TRBJ2-7; the D is unclear. There are 12 residues in the CDR3. The V gene lost 2 bases and the J gene lost 2 bases, with 7 bases spanning the gap. From germline, CDR1 is SQVTM and CDR2 ANQGSEA. CDR3 in amino acids: CSVEIQTYEQYF. CDR3 nucleotide sequence: TGCAGCGTTGAAATCCAGACCTACGAGCAGTACTTC.

This clone was counted a few times. The chain uses TRBV7-2 and TRBJ1-2; 8 nucleotides agree with TRBD1. This CDR3 comprises 13 residues. The germline gives CDR1 SGHTA, CDR2 FQGNSA. V lost 5 bases to trimming and J lost 13 bases; unmatched junction nucleotides: 12. CDR3 residues: CASSQGRRDRTTF. The CDR3, as DNA: TGTGCCAGCAGCCAGGGTCGACGGGACAGGACCACCTTC.

The chain employs TRBV5-1 and TRBJ2-7, with 7 bases identical to TRBD1. Germline values: CDR1 SGHRS, CDR2 YFSETQ. The CDR3 has 14 amino acids. The V segment lost 4 bases and the J segment 7 bases; nucleotides outside the gene matches: 11. CDR3 loop: CASSLTTGLEEQYF. CDR3 nucleotides: TGCGCCAGCAGCCTAACGACAGGGTTGGAGGAGCAGTACTTC.

V and J are TRBV7-9 and TRBJ2-2; D is possibly TRBD1 (6 bases). The V gene lost 5 bases and the J gene lost 5 bases, with 27 bases spanning the gap. Germline V gene data show CDR1 as SEHNR and CDR2 as FQNEAQ (reference sequence). The CDR3 runs to 19 residues. The CDR3 loop reads CASSARTEGTHSRTGELFF. The CDR3 bases are TGTGCCAGCAGCGCTAGGACAGAGGGGACCCACTCGAGGACCGGGGAGCTGTTTTTT.

The chain couples TRBV6-6 to TRBJ1-1; 7 bases are shared with TRBD1. Germline-derived CDR1 and CDR2 are MNHNY and SVGAGI (reference sequence). The ends lost 2 bases at V and 11 bases at J; junction bases unmatched: 5. This CDR3 spans 12 amino acids. The CDR3: CASSYHRGWAFF. Written as DNA, the CDR3 is TGTGCCAGCAGTTACCACAGGGGATGGGCTTTCTTT.

This sequence joins TRBV7-9 and TRBJ2-1, with TRBD2 identical over 14 bases. J was trimmed by 6 bases and V by 5 bases; bases with no gene match: 12. The germline V gene has CDR1 SEHNR and CDR2 FQNEAQ (reference sequence). CDR3 length: 18 amino acids. The CDR3 DNA is TGTGCCAGCAGCCTAAGCGGGACTAGCGGGAGAAAGGTCAATGAGCAGTTCTTC. This sequence encodes CASSLSGTSGRKVNEQFF.

The chain is built from TRBV5-6 and TRBJ1-1, with 9 nucleotides matching TRBD1. Germline V gene sequence: CDR1 SGHDT, CDR2 YYEEEE. The CDR3 totals 14 residues. J lost 4 bases, V lost 2 bases, and 3 bases had no gene match. CDR3 sequence reads: CASSLETGGTEAFF. The CDR3, as DNA: TGTGCCAGCAGCTTAGAGACAGGGGGCACTGAAGCTTTCTTT.

To note about this clone: This sample also contains other DNA sequences that code for the same CDR3. Here the CDR3 DNA reads TGTGCCAGCGGAGAGGCGGGGGGGCAAGAGACCCAGTACTTC. Its translation is CASGEAGGQETQYF. V gene TRBV6-1 combines with J gene TRBJ2-5, with 9 bases lining up with TRBD2. The CDR3 has 14 amino acids. Germline loops: CDR1 MNHNS, CDR2 SASEGT. J lost 2 bases, V lost 8 bases, and 6 bases had no gene match.

This chain links TRBV7-4 with TRBJ1-2; TRBD1 is a possible D gene (5 bases). CDR3 length equals 15 residues. Germline V lookup: CDR1 SGHVT, CDR2 SQSDAQ. V was pared by 2 bases and J by 8 bases, with 18 bases between. The CDR3, as DNA: TGTGCCAGCAGCTTAAAGTTTGGCAGGGAAGGGGGCTACACCTTC. Protein product: CASSLKFGREGGYTF.

The chain combines TRBV4-2 with TRBJ1-2; TRBD1 aligns across 12 bases. The CDR3 loop spans 18 amino acids. V gave up 3 bases and J gave up 8 bases; unmatched junction bases: 16. Germline CDR1 is LGHNA and CDR2 is YNFKEQ. This chain's CDR3 is CASSQDRDRGLGGVGYTF. The CDR3 bases are TGTGCCAGCAGCCAGGACCGGGACAGGGGGCTCGGAGGAGTCGGCTACACCTTC.

This clone was recorded only once. The V gene is TRBV27, the J gene TRBJ2-3; the D gene is possibly TRBD1 (6 bases). Germline CDR1 reads MNHEY; CDR2 reads SMNVEV (reference sequence). The CDR3 consists of 17 residues. V was shortened by 5 bases and J by 6 bases, with 24 bases between the two germline ends. The DNA for the CDR3 is TGTGCCAGCAGTCAATGGGGGCACAACCCGATCGCTGATACGCAGTATTTT. This encodes CASSQWGHNPIADTQYF.

The J gene is TRBJ2-4, the V gene TRBV2; D may be TRBD2 (7 bases). The germline V gene encodes CDR1 SNHLY and CDR2 FYNNEI. The CDR3 loop spans 16 amino acids. V shed 10 bases and J shed 1 base, with 20 bases lying between them. In nucleotides, the CDR3 is TGTGCCATCAGGGGAGAGGGGGGGCGGGCCAAAAACATTCAGTACTTC. This encodes CAIRGEGGRAKNIQYF.